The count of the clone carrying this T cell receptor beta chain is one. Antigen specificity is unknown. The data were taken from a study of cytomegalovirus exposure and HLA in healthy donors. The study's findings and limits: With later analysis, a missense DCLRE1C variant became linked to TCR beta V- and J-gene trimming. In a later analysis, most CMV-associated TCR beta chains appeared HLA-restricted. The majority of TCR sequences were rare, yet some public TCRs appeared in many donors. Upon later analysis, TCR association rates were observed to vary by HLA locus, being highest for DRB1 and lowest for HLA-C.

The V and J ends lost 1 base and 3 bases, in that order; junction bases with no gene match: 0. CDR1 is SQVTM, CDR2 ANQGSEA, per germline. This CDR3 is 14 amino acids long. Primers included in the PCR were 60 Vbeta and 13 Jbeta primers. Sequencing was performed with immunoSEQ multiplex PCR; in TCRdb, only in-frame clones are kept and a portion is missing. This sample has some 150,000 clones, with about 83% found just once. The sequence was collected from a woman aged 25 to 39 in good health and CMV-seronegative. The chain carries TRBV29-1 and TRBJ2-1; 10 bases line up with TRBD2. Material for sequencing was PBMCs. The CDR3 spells CSVEGTSGYNEQFF. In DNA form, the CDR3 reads TGCAGCGTTGAAGGGACTAGCGGCTACAATGAGCAGTTCTTC.